The following is a TCR beta chain sequence with its context. The specificity of this receptor is unknown. The sample holds no much larger clone one base away, and base qualities are not on file. CDR3 length: 15 amino acids, cysteine to phenylalanine. Just the 45-base CDR3 DNA is kept, in frame starting at base 1. CDR1 and CDR2, looked up from the germline V gene, are KGHSH and LQKENI. V was cut back by 2 bases and J by 2 bases, leaving a gap of 12 bases between them. The library was built by means of the immunoSEQ multiplex PCR assay. The multiplex PCR relied on a mix of 60 forward primers for TCR Vbeta segments and 13 reverse primers for TCR Jbeta segments. Amplification of the CDR3 region of rearranged TCR beta genes was performed with a multiplex PCR assay on genomic DNA. The Illumina HiSeq System was used to sequence the amplified TCR beta libraries as 87-base-pair reads. In the source study's methods: A later analysis counted tens of millions of unique TCR beta chains across the 600 to 850 repertoires, and approximately 11 million of these chains were shared by at least two donors. A nearest-neighbor algorithm error-corrected the raw reads and collapsed the reads into unique sequences, merging closely related sequences to remove PCR and sequencing errors. To assign V, D and J gene segments, CDR3 sequences were aligned to IMGT reference sequences. For a sequence to be retained, a match of at least six nucleotides was required to both a V gene segment and a J gene segment. Rearrangements were classified as productive when the CDR3 lacked stop codons and remained in frame with V and J, and all other rearrangements were classified as non-productive. Following IMGT convention, CDR3 was defined as the stretch from the second conserved V-encoded cysteine up to the conserved J-encoded phenylalanine. In an earlier analysis of 587 of the donors, sequences lacking an unambiguous match to a single V gene segment were excluded. An earlier analysis of 587 of the donors called V segments functional above 56.7% productive rearrangements and segregating when the between-donor standard deviation exceeded 5%. A statistical classification framework was built to diagnose cytomegalovirus status from the catalog of TCR beta chain sequences. In a later analysis, TCR nucleotide sequences were compared against IMGT/GENE-DB human TR gene sequences so that V and J genes could be assigned. The TCRdist pipeline was used in a later analysis to assign CDR3 sequences and most-parsimonious VDJ recombination scenarios. A later analysis defined each TCR beta chain by its CDR3 amino acid sequence plus V-gene family, and excluded reads lacking a unique V-gene family. In a later analysis, around 600 highly shared, low-generation-probability nucleotide sequences were removed to address suspected cross-contamination and a sequencing artifact. A later analysis calculated a clonal expansion index for each public chain from normalized within-repertoire ranks of inferred template counts. A later analysis computed generation probabilities with a VDJ recombination model fitted to out-of-frame rearrangements, and checked the results against IGoR. In a later analysis, TCR-TCR, TCR-HLA and TCR-CMV co-occurrence was scored with hypergeometric tests, and a repertoire-size bias correction was applied to TCR pairs. In a later analysis, false discovery rates were estimated by permuting HLA or CMV assignments 20 times. In a later analysis, co-occurring TCRs were grouped with DBSCAN, and TCRdist sequence similarity was added when clustering was performed within HLA-allele-positive subsets. Co-occurrence clustering excluded repertoires with fewer than 30,000 or more than 120,000 public chains, plus five with anomalous nucleotide sharing. Sourced from immuneACCESS, this table was stored by TCRdb with only in-frame sequences that have V and J called. A share of the clones is absent; for the studies checked, an unresolved V gene accounts for under half, and the remainder has no known explanation. V and J calls and clone size are copied from that table; D and trimming were computed from the DNA. This sample has fewer than 90,000 clones in its table, and roughly 80% of those were observed once. 10% of the sample comes from the top ten.

This entry belongs to a study of cytomegalovirus exposure and HLA in healthy donors (TCRdb year 2017). In terms of the full investigation: In an earlier analysis of roughly 590 of the donors, around 300 Gb of sequence data and 90 million to 130 million unique TCR beta sequences from 150 million to 200 million T cells were reported. An early release covering around 630 HLA-typed donors comprised roughly 300 gigabases of sequencing data and approximately 80 million unique TCR sequences. Of the roughly 420 genotyped donors, 70% to 90% were placed in the genetic ancestry cluster associated with self-reported Caucasian donors. The study was designed to test whether signatures of past pathogen exposure could be identified by cataloging public T cell receptors. The study profiled the T cell repertoires of around 700 subjects by immunosequencing and related them to cytomegalovirus serostatus. Besides the first cohort of 666 subjects, a separate validation cohort made up of some 110 different subjects was used. To predict cytomegalovirus infection status, the study combined high-throughput TCR immunosequencing, statistical association of individual TCRs with disease status, and machine learning. A later analysis re-analyzed previously published TCR beta repertoires from about 600 donors and added high-resolution HLA genotyping to study TCR occurrence patterns. The later analysis used no new phenotypic data to find candidate immune exposures, relying instead on TCR beta sequences and their occurrence across donors. In an earlier analysis of around 540 of the donors, high-throughput TCR beta sequencing was used to judge whether each TCR beta V gene segment behaved as functional or pseudogenic. Donor age, sex, ethnicity and CMV serostatus were compiled together with the repertoire data. In a later genetic analysis, genome-wide SNP genotypes for about three fifths of the 666 donors were used, and that subset was treated as a discovery cohort. Every repertoire in the discovery cohort had been generated on one and the same sequencing platform. Both class I and class II loci were covered by HLA typing, at four-digit resolution. The number of typed donors differed by locus: about 620-630 for A, B, C, DRB1 and DQB1; 500 to 550 for DQA1; about 600 for DPA1; and around 470 for DPB1. Roughly five DR-DQ haplotypes were handled as single units for association and clustering because linkage in the cohort was strong. Across around 400 genotyped donors of the cohort, an average of about 250,000 unique TCR beta nucleotide sequences per donor were sequenced, and roughly 17% of those sequences were non-productive.

Broad study findings and their caveats: In a later genetic analysis, a missense DCLRE1C variant was associated with V-gene and J-gene trimming of TCR beta chains, and the association was replicated in an independent cohort. The study listed approximately 160 TCR beta chains as associated with cytomegalovirus. According to a later analysis, most CMV-associated TCR beta chains appeared to be HLA-restricted, and the HLA associations seemed to be driven largely by CMV exposure. A cluster of highly shared sequence variants was judged likely to be a technical artifact of the sequencing pipeline. In an earlier analysis of approximately 600 of the donors, most TCR beta V segments were observed in productive rearrangements about 87% or about 30% of the time, broadly matching IMGT annotations. A later analysis reported that several top co-occurrence clusters appeared linked to parvovirus B19, influenza, CMV and Epstein-Barr virus. In a later analysis, HLA-associated TCR beta chains showed more clonal expansion and lower generation probabilities than non-associated chains that were equally common. A further reported finding was that TCR beta sequences accurately predicted the HLA-A and HLA-B alleles for most subjects in the first cohort. Because counts were too low, roughly 16 rarely observed V segments, including chromosome 9 orphons, were left out of the earlier analysis of approximately 500 of the donors. Some IMGT-functional V segments, including TRBV6-2 and TRBV6-3, could not be told apart with the 87-base-pair reads, so those segments were excluded. Correlated functional status among segregating V segments might reflect linkage disequilibrium, but an unknown experimental factor could not be ruled out. Because HLA typing was unavailable for some donors at each locus, only the typed subset was used in association tests. It was suggested by the authors that the approach could potentially be generalized to other disease states and immunological phenotypes. Immune exposure information for the cohort was limited to CMV serostatus. Most TCR sequences were seen in very few donors, while some public TCRs were found in many individuals. When HLA alleles, especially DR and DQ, strongly co-occurred, attributing TCR associations to individual alleles was difficult. Cytomegalovirus status was reported to be diagnosed by the classifier with high specificity and sensitivity in both the original and validation cohorts. In a later genetic analysis, fewer N-insertions in productive TCRs were reported among donors in an Asian-associated ancestry cluster than the approximately 710-donor mean. Roughly uniform sequencing depth across donors was assumed in presence/absence analyses, although this assumption may not hold. In vitro tests confirmed that a few of the cytomegalovirus-associated TCR beta chains recognize cytomegalovirus antigens. At a false discovery rate of 0.05, a later analysis linked 16,951 TCR beta sequences to specific HLA alleles. This cohort had only TCR beta chains sequenced, and the lack of alpha or paired-chain data limited which features could be detected. A later analysis found that TCR association rates varied across HLA loci, with DRB1 alleles showing the most associated TCRs and HLA-C alleles the fewest.

The cohort comprised some 700 healthy bone marrow donors. Cohort members were all nominally healthy when sampled, although unrecorded immune exposures were likely present. The donor was CMV seropositive and belonged to the group of over 250 seropositive cohort members. Each donor provided a peripheral blood sample, and peripheral blood mononuclear cells were used for TCR beta sequencing. The Qiagen DNeasy Blood Extraction Kit was used to extract genomic DNA from the blood cell samples. Rearrangement joined TRBV18 to TRBJ1-1; the D gene assignment is ambiguous. Sequenced: PBMCs. The sequence derives from a man aged 25-45 years in good health and CMV-seropositive. The DNA is TGTGCCAGCTCACCAAGTTACAGAGACAACACTGAAGCTTTCTTT. It encodes CASSPSYRDNTEAFF.